These 30 T cell receptor beta chains were all obtained from the same sample, sequenced in a study of T cells in Graves' hyperthyroidism and ophthalmopathy. The CDR3 regions of TCR beta were amplified from RNA transcripts. The TCR CDR3 first-round RT-PCR relied on the HTBI primer set. TCRdb redid the calling of the multiplex PCR reads with MiXCR, one entry per CDR3 protein. The sample consists of around 760,000 distinct CDR3 sequences, approximately 40% of them appearing once. Material: blood. The receptors were gathered from a woman aged 40-49 years with Graves' hyperthyroidism.

This clonotype was detected ten times or more. At one end, the junction sequence differs from germline, possibly due to a read error. The chain combines TRBV7-9 with TRBJ1-2, with D uncertain. There are 13 residues in the CDR3. Germline V gives CDR1 SEHNR, CDR2 FQNEAQ (reference sequence). The CDR3 sequence: CASSQGGNYGYTF. CDR3 nucleotide sequence: TGCGCCAGCAGCCAAGGAGGGAACTATGGCTACACCTTC.

This clonotype was observed many times. The DNA for the CDR3 is TGTGCCAGTAGTATGGGGGACCAAGAGACCCAGTACTTC. Translating it yields CASSMGDQETQYF. This sequence joins TRBV19 and TRBJ2-5; D may correspond to TRBD1 or TRBD2 (5 bases each). V lost 3 bases and J lost 0, with 5 bases in between. CDR1 and CDR2 (germline): LNHDA, SQIVND (reference sequence). The CDR3 runs 13 residues. The variable domain in full, completed from reference TRBV19 and TRBJ2-5, reads DGGITQSPKYLFRKEGQNVTLSCEQNLNHDAMYWYRQDPGQGLRLIYYSQIVNDFQKGDIAEGYSVSREKKESFPLTVTSAQKNPTAFYLCASSMGDQETQYFGPGTRLLVL.

Note on this clonotype: This may be a read error, as it is one base from a much larger clone. V and J are TRBV3-2 and TRBJ2-7; TRBD1 is the table's D call and was not checked against the DNA. TRBV3-2 is an annotated pseudogene. The CDR3 consists of 14 residues. The CDR3 nucleotides read TGTGCCAGCAGCCGATTGACAGGGGTCAACGAGCAGTACTTC. Translation gives CASSRLTGVNEQYF.

This clonotype occurred a few times. V gene TRBV29-1 combines with J gene TRBJ2-6; no firm D call. Germline-derived CDR1 and CDR2 are SQVTM and ANQGSEA. The CDR3 has 16 residues. V dropped 1 base and J dropped 0 bases, with 10 bases sitting between them. DNA of the CDR3: TGCAGCGTTGAAGGCCTGGTGGGCTCTGGGGCCAACGTCCTGACTTTC. Encoded protein: CSVEGLVGSGANVLTF.

Notes on this clonotype: A read error is possible here, since a much larger clone lies one base away. The chain has TRBV4-3 and TRBJ2-6, with D unclear. This CDR3 region has 15 residues. Germline V gives CDR1 LGHNA, CDR2 YSLEER. V lost 1 base, J lost 0 bases, and 4 bases lay in between. The CDR3 loop reads CASSQVASGANVLTF. In DNA, the CDR3 is TGCGCCAGCAGCCAAGTGGCCTCTGGGGCCAACGTCCTGACTTTC.

The sample holds a few counts of this clonotype. The rearrangement joins TRBV4-1 to TRBJ1-2, with 7 bases identical to TRBD1. The CDR3 runs to 16 residues. Germline values: CDR1 MGHRA, CDR2 YSYEKL. Trimming removed 1 base from V and 5 bases from J; junction bases left unmatched: 10. CDR3 sequence: CASSQAVGQEFYGYTF. The CDR3 DNA sequence: TGCGCCAGCAGCCAAGCAGTCGGACAGGAATTTTATGGCTACACCTTC.

This clonotype occurred once. The rearrangement uses TRBV10-3 and TRBJ2-1; D is possibly TRBD2 (6 bases). The germline V and J ends were trimmed by 2 bases and 9 bases, with 20 bases remaining between them. CDR3 size: 16 residues. Germline V gives CDR1 ENHRY, CDR2 SYGVKD. In nucleotides, the CDR3 is TGTGCCATCAGTGAGACGACTAGGGTTATGGCCGGTGAGCAGTTCTTC. This gives the protein CAISETTRVMAGEQFF.

Note on this clonotype: The conserved phenylalanine or tryptophan is not found at the CDR3 terminus, so this likely reflects a read error. The V gene is TRBV7-9, the J gene TRBJ1-6; perhaps TRBD1 as D (5 bases). The CDR3 runs to 13 residues. With 10 bases removed from V and 10 bases from J, the gap between germline ends came to 17 bases. In germline, CDR1 is SEHNR, CDR2 FQNEAQ (reference sequence). The chain's CDR3 is CATSRGVESPLHS. CDR3 in DNA: TGTGCCACCTCCCGGGGGGTCGAATCACCCCTCCACTCT.

At least ten counts were recorded for this clonotype. V gene TRBV20-1 combines with J gene TRBJ2-7; possible D gene TRBD2, 5 bases. V lost 3 bases, J lost 2 bases, and 14 bases lay in between. This CDR3 has 14 residues. Germline V gene lookup returns CDR1 DFQATT and CDR2 SNEGSKA (reference sequence). The CDR3: CSASLARFTYEQYF. The CDR3 DNA reads TGCAGTGCTAGTTTAGCGCGCTTTACCTACGAGCAGTACTTC.

This clonotype was counted only a few times. The chain is built from TRBV19 and TRBJ1-5; 7 bases match TRBD1. Germline CDR1 and CDR2: LNHDA and SQIVND (reference sequence). Losses at the gene ends were 6 bases for V and 3 bases for J; bases not matched to a gene: 8. This CDR3 has 15 residues. The CDR3 DNA reads TGTGCCAGTAGAAATGAGGACAGGTCCAATCAGCCCCAGCATTTT. It codes for CASRNEDRSNQPQHF.

This clonotype has just one count. No conserved phenylalanine or tryptophan ends this CDR3, so it is likely a read error. The J gene is TRBJ2-7, the V gene TRBV5-1; D tentatively fits TRBD1 or TRBD2 (5 bases each). In germline, CDR1 is SGHRS, CDR2 YFSETQ. This CDR3 has 13 amino acids. This CDR3 reads CTSTRGGDYEQYL. The DNA of the CDR3 is TGCACCAGCACCCGGGGCGGTGACTACGAGCAGTACCTC.

The chain has TRBV10-3 and TRBJ1-5, with no clear D. Germline values: CDR1 ENHRY, CDR2 SYGVKD. V was trimmed by 6 bases and J by 4 bases, leaving 10 bases between them. CDR3 length equals 13 residues. CDR3 coding DNA: TGTGCCATCAGGGGATTTACAAATCAGCCCCAGCATTTT. Its translation: CAIRGFTNQPQHF.

This clonotype was found many times. The chain combines TRBV24-1 with TRBJ2-2; unclear D gene. V gave up 1 base and J gave up 1 base, with 6 bases separating them. CDR3 length: 15 residues. The germline V gene has CDR1 KGHDR and CDR2 SFDVKD. The CDR3, as DNA: TGTGCCACCAGTGATTTAAGACAGAACACCGGGGAGCTGTTTTTT. This codes for CATSDLRQNTGELFF.

This chain uses TRBV4-3 with TRBJ2-7, with unresolved D. The CDR3 sequence is 15 residues long. V dropped 4 bases and J dropped 1 base, with 14 bases sitting between them. Germline V CDR1 and CDR2: LGHNA, YSLEER. As DNA, the CDR3 is TGCGCCAGCAGCCCAGTTCGGATCTTTTCCTACGAGCAGTACTTC. This encodes CASSPVRIFSYEQYF.

The table lists this clonotype with many counts. The chain carries TRBV6-5 and TRBJ1-5, with 7 bases matching TRBD1. The CDR3 is 12 residues long. V shed 7 bases and J 10 bases; nucleotides not matched to a gene: 7. In germline, CDR1 is MNHEY, CDR2 SVGAGI. For the CDR3, the DNA is TGTGCCAGCAAGACAGGGACCACTCCCCAGCATTTT. It yields the protein CASKTGTTPQHF.

This clonotype was recorded once. The rearrangement joins TRBV9 to TRBJ2-7, with D possibly called TRBD1 or TRBD2 (6 bases each). Looked up from germline, CDR1 is SGDLS and CDR2 is YYNGEE. The CDR3 runs 15 residues. Trimming took off 0 bases at V and 3 bases at J, with 13 bases between the two ends. CDR3 in DNA: TGTGCCAGCAGCGTAGCTGTAGGGGGGTTCTACGAGCAGTACTTC. Its translation: CASSVAVGGFYEQYF.

This clonotype has a single count. This chain uses TRBV10-3 with TRBJ2-5, with 11 bases lining up with TRBD1. This CDR3 spans 15 amino acids. Germline trimming cut 8 bases from V and 5 bases from J; bases unmatched to any gene: 10. Germline assignment: CDR1 ENHRY and CDR2 SYGVKD. In nucleotides, the CDR3 is TGTGCCATCTCTAGGGGGGACAGGGGGTTGGAGACCCAGTACTTC. Amino acid sequence: CAISRGDRGLETQYF.

This chain links TRBV7-8 with TRBJ1-4, with TRBD1 identical over 7 bases. V shed 1 base, J shed 5 bases, and the junction held 1 base outside the gene matches. CDR1 is SGHVS, CDR2 FQNEAQ, per germline. This CDR3 is 14 amino acids long. CDR3 residues: CASSLVRGNEKLFF. The CDR3 DNA is TGTGCCAGCAGCTTAGTCAGGGGGAATGAAAAACTGTTTTTT.

J is TRBJ1-2 and V is TRBV19; 9 bases align to TRBD1. The CDR3 consists of 15 residues. J was trimmed by 3 bases and V by 9 bases; bases with no gene match: 11. CDR1 and CDR2 (germline): LNHDA, SQIVND (reference sequence). CDR3 loop: CASSLGQGADYGYTF. In DNA, the CDR3 is TGTGCCAGCAGTTTGGGACAGGGTGCGGACTATGGCTACACCTTC.

The CDR3 nucleotides read TGTGCCATGAGCGCAGGGGTAAGAGATTCACCCCTCCACTTT. This encodes CAMSAGVRDSPLHF. The chain is built from TRBV10-3 and TRBJ1-6, with D perhaps TRBD1 (6 bases). The CDR3 runs to 14 residues. V was clipped by 9 bases and J by 8 bases, with 17 bases between them. Germline values: CDR1 ENHRY, CDR2 SYGVKD.

This chain links TRBV10-3 with TRBJ1-2, with no clear D. Germline values: CDR1 ENHRY, CDR2 SYGVKD. There are 17 residues in the CDR3. With 2 bases removed from V and 3 bases from J, the gap between germline ends came to 19 bases. In DNA, the CDR3 is TGTGCCATCAGTGAGGTTCCCTCGTCTGGGAAGCACTATGGCTACACCTTC. Its translation is CAISEVPSSGKHYGYTF.

This clonotype was seen a single time. The junction departs from the called germline gene at one end, perhaps through a read error. The chain links TRBV7-9 to TRBJ1-1, with D perhaps TRBD1 (5 bases). Germline assignment: CDR1 SEHNR and CDR2 FQNEAQ (reference sequence). This CDR3 contains 14 residues. The CDR3 DNA is TGTGCCAGCTCACCCGAGGGACGGCAGATAGGCGCTTCCTTT. Amino acids: CASSPEGRQIGASF.

This clonotype has a count of ten or more. This chain links TRBV29-1 with TRBJ1-3, with 7 bases identical to TRBD1. Germline lookup yields CDR1 SQVTM and CDR2 ANQGSEA. The CDR3 runs to 14 residues. V shed 7 bases and J 0 bases; nucleotides not matched to a gene: 6. DNA of the CDR3: TGCAGCGCTGCGGGACAGTTCTCTGGAAACACCATATATTTT. Encoded protein: CSAAGQFSGNTIYF.

In its sample, this clonotype was seen many times. The V gene is TRBV3-1, the J gene TRBJ2-7; D is possibly TRBD2 (6 bases). The germline CDR1 and CDR2 sequences are LGHDT and YNNKEL (reference sequence). The V end was cut by 6 bases, the J end by 6 bases, with 15 bases between. There are 13 residues in the CDR3. The CDR3 DNA reads as TGTGCCAGCAGTCTGGGAGGCGGCGGCGAGCAGTACTTC. This gives the protein CASSLGGGGEQYF.

A note on this clonotype: The junction differs from germline at one of its ends, possibly a read error. The rearrangement uses TRBV29-1 and TRBJ2-7; D gene ambiguous. Per the germline V gene, CDR1 is SQVTM and CDR2 is ANQGSEA. This CDR3 has 13 amino acids. As DNA, the CDR3 is TGCAGCGTTGCTCCTCAGGATTCCTACGAGCAGTGCTTC. Its translation is CSVAPQDSYEQCF.

This clonotype was counted at least ten times. J is TRBJ1-2 and V is TRBV7-3; TRBD1 matches 8 bases. Germline V gives CDR1 SGHTA, CDR2 FQGTGA. V lost 4 bases to trimming and J lost 8 bases; unmatched junction nucleotides: 6. The CDR3 spans 13 residues. The CDR3 region is CASSSSDRGGYTF. The CDR3 nucleotides read TGTGCCAGCAGCTCGTCAGACAGGGGAGGCTACACCTTC.

This clonotype was observed a handful of times. CDR3 bases: TGTGCCAGCAGCCAGGGGGCCACATCCTACGAGCAGTACTTC. It yields the protein CASSQGATSYEQYF. The chain uses TRBV11-2 and TRBJ2-7; TRBD1 aligns across 8 bases. CDR1 SGHAT and CDR2 FQNNGV come from the germline V gene. Trimming at V came to 5 bases and at J to 1 base, leaving 4 bases not matched to a gene. The CDR3 runs 14 residues.

This chain links TRBV7-2 with TRBJ1-5; D is perhaps TRBD1 (5 bases). The CDR3 has 15 amino acids. The germline V and J ends were trimmed by 1 base and 4 bases, with 11 bases remaining between them. The germline V gene has CDR1 SGHTA and CDR2 FQGNSA. CDR3 nucleotides: TGTGCCAGCAGCTTAGTAGGGAAGGGGAATCAGCCCCAGCATTTT. It encodes CASSLVGKGNQPQHF.

This clonotype came up many times. This rearrangement joins TRBV5-8 to TRBJ1-1, with 8 bases that match TRBD1. V was pared by 1 base and J by 4 bases, with 3 bases of the junction left unmatched. CDR1 is SGHTS and CDR2 is YDEGEE in the germline V gene. This CDR3 comprises 14 residues. The CDR3 DNA follows: TGTGCCAGCAGCTTGAACAGGGGGGGCACTGAAGCTTTCTTT. This encodes CASSLNRGGTEAFF.

This clonotype came up many times. The gene calls are TRBV7-2 and TRBJ2-5; 10 bases align to TRBD2. Germline CDR1 SGHTA, CDR2 FQGNSA. CDR3 size: 15 residues. The junction had 1 base not matched to a gene; V was cut back by 0 bases and J by 3 bases. The CDR3 bases are TGTGCCAGCAGCTTAGCCGGGACTAGCGAAGAGACCCAGTACTTC. It codes for CASSLAGTSEETQYF.